Sequencing of this T cell receptor beta chain was carried out in a study of blood T cell repertoires in COVID-19. The table came from immunoSEQ multiplex PCR; TCRdb's copy has only in-frame clones and leaves some out. The sample shows more than 200,000 clones, 85% to 90% of them seen only once. This CDR3 region has 15 residues. CDR1 MRHNA and CDR2 SNTAGT come from the germline V gene. Trimming at V came to 0 bases and at J to 4 bases, leaving 0 bases not matched to a gene. Sequencing was performed on peripheral blood. This clonotype originated in a man aged 30 to 45 with COVID-19, enrolled during active disease. The V call is TRBV6-4, the J call TRBJ2-3; 11 bases align to TRBD2. DNA of the CDR3: TGTGCCAGCAGTGACTCTAGCGGGAGGGCAGATACGCAGTATTTT. It specifies CASSDSSGRADTQYF.